Listed here are 16 T cell receptor beta chains from one sample, sequenced in a study of CD4 T cells in relation to SARS-CoV-2 and coronaviruses. CD4+ T cells from unexposed donors were obtained before the COVID-19 pandemic (2011-2018). After about 10 days of culture, CD4+ T cells were isolated. These receptors are not linked to any known antigen. Assay used: immunoSEQ multiplex PCR; TCRdb lists only in-frame clones, some missing. The sample carries 20,000 or so clones, approximately 81% recorded once. The sequencing sample was made of CD4+ T cells from PBMCs, cultured in vitro. The source of these receptors is a human donor in good health.

The chain uses TRBV2 and TRBJ2-1, with no clear D. This CDR3 region has 14 residues. Deletions cut 10 bases from V and 0 bases from J, with 13 bases between. Per the germline V gene, CDR1 is SNHLY and CDR2 is FYNNEI. CDR3 DNA: TGTGCCACCACACCTGTGAGCTCCTACAATGAGCAGTTCTTC. Encoded protein: CATTPVSSYNEQFF.

J is TRBJ1-2 and V is TRBV9; 8 bases align to TRBD1. Germline assignment: CDR1 SGDLS and CDR2 YYNGEE. The ends lost 0 bases at V and 4 bases at J; junction bases unmatched: 8. CDR3 size: 16 residues. The CDR3 DNA follows: TGTGCCAGCAGCGTAGGTACAGGGGGTAATATCTATGGCTACACCTTC. Translating it yields CASSVGTGGNIYGYTF.

The chain employs TRBV5-1 and TRBJ1-1; TRBD1 is a possible D gene (5 bases). V lost 0 bases and J lost 2, with 23 bases in between. The germline CDR1 and CDR2 sequences are SGHRS and YFSETQ. The CDR3 is 19 amino acids. CDR3 sequence: CASSLGRRPAGQNNTEAFF. The CDR3 DNA reads TGCGCCAGCAGCTTGGGGCGTCGCCCGGCAGGGCAGAACAACACTGAAGCTTTCTTT.

This clone was seen a few times. This sequence joins TRBV18 and TRBJ1-1; no firm D call. This CDR3 has 15 residues. V dropped 4 bases and J dropped 2 bases, with 14 bases sitting between them. The V gene's germline CDR1 is KGHSH and CDR2 LQKENI. The CDR3 DNA reads TGTGCCAGCTCACAACGGCTACCACCTAACACTGAAGCTTTCTTT. Translation: CASSQRLPPNTEAFF.

This clone has a handful of counts. The chain combines TRBV7-8 with TRBJ2-2, with D perhaps matching TRBD2 (5 bases). V lost 0 bases, J lost 4 bases, and 12 bases lay in between. CDR1 and CDR2 from the germline V gene are SGHVS and FQNEAQ. The CDR3 is 16 amino acids. CDR3 in amino acids: CASSLAVGGGTGELFF. The CDR3, as DNA: TGTGCCAGCAGCTTAGCGGTAGGAGGCGGCACCGGGGAGCTGTTTTTT.

The chain has TRBV18 and TRBJ1-1; D remains unclear. This CDR3 contains 14 residues. The germline CDR1 and CDR2 sequences are KGHSH and LQKENI. Trimming left V 0 bases short and J 1 base short, with 6 bases between. The CDR3 DNA sequence: TGTGCCAGCTCACCACCTTCAGGGAACACTGAAGCTTTCTTT. Its protein product is CASSPPSGNTEAFF.

The chain is built from TRBV9 and TRBJ2-3; D is perhaps TRBD1 (5 bases). In germline, CDR1 is SGDLS, CDR2 YYNGEE. The ends were cut back, 6 bases at V and 1 base at J, with 15 bases in the middle. CDR3 length equals 15 residues. The chain's CDR3 is CASNDKGWGTDTQYF. The CDR3 coding sequence is TGTGCCAGCAATGATAAGGGGTGGGGCACAGATACGCAGTATTTT.

This sequence joins TRBV4-1 and TRBJ2-1; 7 bases map to TRBD2. V trimming: 11 bases; J trimming: 1 base; junction bases outside the gene matches: 11. The V gene's germline CDR1 is MGHRA and CDR2 YSYEKL. This CDR3 is 15 amino acids long. In DNA form, the CDR3 reads TGCGCCTCTAAACCGGGGCGGGAGTCCTACAATGAGCAGTTCTTC. The encoded protein is CASKPGRESYNEQFF.

The chain uses TRBV9 and TRBJ2-2; tentatively, D is TRBD1 or TRBD2 (6 bases each). Deletions cut 1 base from V and 7 bases from J, with 14 bases between. Germline V gives CDR1 SGDLS, CDR2 YYNGEE. The CDR3 covers 15 residues. The CDR3 DNA sequence: TGTGCCAGCAGCGTAAGGGGGGCGCAGGACGGGGAGCTGTTTTTT. Translation gives CASSVRGAQDGELFF.

The CDR3: CASNGRANTEAFF. CDR3 in DNA: TGTGCCAGCAACGGCAGGGCGAACACTGAAGCTTTCTTT. V is TRBV12-3 or TRBV12-4 and J is TRBJ1-1; the D gene is possibly TRBD1 (5 bases). The CDR3 contains 13 residues. V shed 7 bases and J shed 1 base, with 10 bases lying between them.

J is TRBJ2-2 and V is TRBV5-4; weak D call: TRBD2 (6 bases). CDR3 length: 16 amino acids. The germline V gene encodes CDR1 SGHNT and CDR2 YYREEE (reference sequence). The V and J ends lost 4 bases and 2 bases respectively, with 15 bases between them. CDR3 DNA: TGTGCCAGCAGCCCGCAAAATAGCGGTAACACCGGGGAGCTGTTTTTT. It encodes CASSPQNSGNTGELFF.

The chain joins TRBV29-1 to TRBJ1-1; 9 nucleotides align to TRBD1. There are 12 residues in the CDR3. V was clipped by 7 bases and J by 6 bases; unmatched bases: 6. CDR1 is SQVTM, CDR2 ANQGSEA, per germline. In nucleotides, the CDR3 is TGCAGCGCAGGGACAGGGTTCGCTGAAGCTTTCTTT. Its protein product is CSAGTGFAEAFF.

The V and J genes are TRBV6-5 and TRBJ1-1; D possibly corresponds to TRBD1 (5 bases). Germline V lookup: CDR1 MNHEY, CDR2 SVGAGI. Trimming took 1 base from V and 11 from J, leaving 14 bases between them. The CDR3 runs to 13 residues. The CDR3 here is CASSYLRGGAAFF. CDR3 DNA sequence: TGTGCCAGCAGTTACTTAAGGGGCGGGGCGGCTTTCTTT.

The chain uses TRBV7-8 and TRBJ2-3, with 9 bases lining up with TRBD1. Germline lookup yields CDR1 SGHVS and CDR2 FQNEAQ. Trimming cost V 1 base and J 5 bases; bases outside gene matches: 7. The CDR3 is 16 amino acids. The CDR3 DNA sequence: TGTGCCAGCAGCTTAGGAGGGACAGGGTATAGAGATACGCAGTATTTT. Translation gives CASSLGGTGYRDTQYF.

The rearrangement joins TRBV7-5 to TRBJ2-7; the D call TRBD2 from the table was never checked on the DNA. TRBV7-5 is a pseudogene segment. The CDR3 is made up of 15 amino acids. CDR3 region: CARTFRLTTAYEQYF. CDR3 nucleotides: TGTGCCAGAACCTTCCGGTTGACTACTGCCTACGAGCAGTACTTC.

The DNA of the CDR3 is TGTGCCAGCAGCTCACGACTAGAGGCAACAGATACGCAGTATTTT. This codes for CASSSRLEATDTQYF. The chain carries TRBV7-9 and TRBJ2-3, with D maybe TRBD2 (6 bases). Trimming cost V 4 bases and J 3 bases, with 14 bases left between them. This CDR3 region has 15 residues. Germline V lookup: CDR1 SEHNR, CDR2 FQNEAQ (reference sequence).